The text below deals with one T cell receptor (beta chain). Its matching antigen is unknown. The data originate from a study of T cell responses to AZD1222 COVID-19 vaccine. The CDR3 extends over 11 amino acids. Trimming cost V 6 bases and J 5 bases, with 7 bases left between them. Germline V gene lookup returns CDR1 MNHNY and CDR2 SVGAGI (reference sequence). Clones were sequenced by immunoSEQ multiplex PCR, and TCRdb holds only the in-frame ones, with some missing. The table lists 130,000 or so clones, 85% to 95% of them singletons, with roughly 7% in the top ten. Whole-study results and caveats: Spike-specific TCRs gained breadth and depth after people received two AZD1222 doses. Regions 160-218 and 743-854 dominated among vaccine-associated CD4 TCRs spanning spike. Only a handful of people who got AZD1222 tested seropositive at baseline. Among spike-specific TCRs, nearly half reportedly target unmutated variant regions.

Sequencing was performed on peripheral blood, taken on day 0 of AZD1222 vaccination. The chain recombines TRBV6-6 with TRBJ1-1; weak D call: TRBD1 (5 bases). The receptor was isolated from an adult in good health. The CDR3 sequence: CASRGVTEAFF. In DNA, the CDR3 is TGTGCCAGCAGAGGGGTGACTGAAGCTTTCTTT.